A single TCR beta chain is shown here with its context. The antigen remains undetermined. These data belong to a study of cytomegalovirus exposure and HLA in healthy donors. Overall study findings and caveats: Rare TCR sequences dominated, though some public TCRs recurred in many donors. Later analysis found that TCR beta chains associated with HLA were more clonally expanded than other, equally common chains.

Use of 60 Vbeta and 13 Jbeta primers characterized the PCR. Sequencing used immunoSEQ multiplex PCR; TCRdb keeps in-frame clones, though not all of them. This sample carries 150,000 to 200,000 clones, 65% to 80% of them seen once, and the ten largest clones take 3.5% to 5%. V gave up 4 bases and J gave up 4 bases; unmatched junction bases: 2. Germline assignment: CDR1 SGHNT and CDR2 YENEEA. The CDR3 sequence is 14 residues long. The TCR was taken from a young woman in good health and CMV-seropositive. Sequenced input: PBMCs. V is TRBV11-3 and J is TRBJ1-2, with 11 bases lining up with TRBD1. The CDR3 DNA is TGTGCCAGCAGCTCCGGGACAGGGGGCTATGGCTACACCTTC. This gives the protein CASSSGTGGYGYTF.